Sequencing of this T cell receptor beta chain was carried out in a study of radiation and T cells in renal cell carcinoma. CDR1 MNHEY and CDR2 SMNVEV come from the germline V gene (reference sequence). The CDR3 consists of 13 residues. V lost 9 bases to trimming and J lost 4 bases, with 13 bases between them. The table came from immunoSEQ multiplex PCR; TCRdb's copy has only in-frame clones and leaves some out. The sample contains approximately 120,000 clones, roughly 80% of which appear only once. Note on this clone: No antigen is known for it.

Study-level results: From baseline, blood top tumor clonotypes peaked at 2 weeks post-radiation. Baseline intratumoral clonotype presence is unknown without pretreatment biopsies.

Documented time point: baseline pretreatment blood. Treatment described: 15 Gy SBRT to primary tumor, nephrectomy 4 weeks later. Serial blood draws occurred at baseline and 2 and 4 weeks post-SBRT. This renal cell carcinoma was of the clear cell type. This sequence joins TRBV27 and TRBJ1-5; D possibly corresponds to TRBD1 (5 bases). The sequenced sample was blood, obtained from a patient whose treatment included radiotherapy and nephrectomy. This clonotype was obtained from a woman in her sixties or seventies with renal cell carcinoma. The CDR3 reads CASATEGNQPQHF. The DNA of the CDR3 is TGTGCCAGTGCGACCGAGGGGAATCAGCCCCAGCATTTT.